This T cell receptor (beta chain) is drawn from a study of T cell responses to AZD1222 COVID-19 vaccine. In germline, CDR1 is MDHEN, CDR2 SYDVKM. V was shortened by 5 bases and J by 7 bases, with 13 bases between the two germline ends. CDR3 length: 13 residues. TCRdb keeps only in-frame clones here, not all; method: immunoSEQ multiplex PCR. The table lists 95,000 to 100,000 clones, about nine tenths of them singletons. The sequence came from an adult in good health. This chain links TRBV28 with TRBJ2-3; D uncertain. The sequenced sample was peripheral blood, obtained on day 0 of AZD1222 vaccination. Here the CDR3 reads CASSLQQTYTQYF. The CDR3 DNA reads TGTGCCAGCAGTCTACAGCAAACGTATACGCAGTATTTT.